These 15 T cell receptor beta chains originate from one sample sequenced in a study of T cells after yellow fever vaccination. MiXCR, run by TCRdb on the 5' RACE reads, gives a single entry per CDR3 protein. The profile shows under 400,000 distinct CDR3 sequences, 11% of them singletons. Sequencing was performed on PBMCs, taken on the day of the first yellow fever vaccination. These receptors all come from a man younger than 35 who received the YFV17D yellow fever vaccine.

The CDR3 nucleotides read TGTGCCAGTAGACGGGGGGAGAGCTCCTACGAGCAGTACTTC. It yields the protein CASRRGESSYEQYF. V gene TRBV19 combines with J gene TRBJ2-7, with 7 bases aligning to TRBD2. V lost 6 bases and J lost 0; bases outside the gene matches: 5. Germline loops: CDR1 LNHDA, CDR2 SQIVND (reference sequence). This CDR3 has 14 amino acids.

This clonotype has at least ten counts. The chain has TRBV5-1 and TRBJ2-1; 7 bases fit TRBD1. CDR3 size: 14 residues. The V gene's germline CDR1 is SGHRS and CDR2 YFSETQ. V lost 3 bases and J lost 7; bases outside the gene matches: 7. CDR3 DNA: TGCGCCAGCAGCTGGAGCGGACAGGAAAATGAGCAGTTCTTC. As protein: CASSWSGQENEQFF.

The gene calls are TRBV4-2 and TRBJ2-1, with a tentative D call TRBD1 (8 bases). Germline assignment: CDR1 LGHNA and CDR2 YNFKEQ. The CDR3 contains 16 residues. V lost 3 bases to trimming and J lost 7 bases, with 19 bases between them. CDR3 region: CASSHRSGGGGNEQFF. Written as DNA, the CDR3 is TGTGCCAGCAGCCACCGATCAGGGGGCGGGGGAAATGAGCAGTTCTTC.

The table lists this clonotype with a few counts. The V and J genes are TRBV29-1 and TRBJ2-3, with 10 bases that match TRBD2. Germline assignment: CDR1 SQVTM and CDR2 ANQGSEA. The CDR3 spans 15 residues. The trim removed 7 bases at V and 5 bases at J, leaving 12 bases unmatched. The CDR3 sequence: CSAQPSLAGKDTQYF. The CDR3, as DNA: TGCAGCGCCCAACCCTCACTAGCGGGGAAAGATACGCAGTATTTT.

The gene calls are TRBV7-3 and TRBJ2-7; D is possibly TRBD1 (6 bases). Trimming left V 4 bases short and J 0 bases short, with 16 bases between. Germline lookup yields CDR1 SGHTA and CDR2 FQGTGA. This CDR3 is built from 16 residues. The CDR3 loop is CASSCPRQESSYEQYF. Written as DNA, the CDR3 is TGTGCCAGCAGCTGCCCCCGACAGGAGAGCTCCTACGAGCAGTACTTC.

The chain uses TRBV20-1 and TRBJ1-1; D unclear. The CDR3 has 13 residues. Germline V gene lookup returns CDR1 DFQATT and CDR2 SNEGSKA (reference sequence). Between the trimmed V and J ends, which lost 7 bases and 6 bases, there was a span of 18 bases. This CDR3 is CSVRVPFPPEAFF. The CDR3 region has the DNA TGCAGTGTCAGAGTCCCCTTCCCCCCTGAAGCTTTCTTT.

Regarding this clonotype: This could be a read error, since a much larger clone is one nucleotide away. The chain carries TRBV6-1 and TRBJ2-3; no firm D call. The V gene lost 5 bases and the J gene lost 4 bases, with 13 bases spanning the gap. CDR1 and CDR2 (germline): MNHNS, SASEGT. This CDR3 has 14 amino acids. The CDR3 DNA reads TGTGCCAGCAGTCCGTCTACGGATGCAGATACGCAGTATTTT. Protein product: CASSPSTDADTQYF.

V gene TRBV7-2 combines with J gene TRBJ2-5, with D tentatively TRBD1 or TRBD2 (6 bases each). The V and J ends lost 8 bases and 7 bases respectively, with 29 bases between them. Germline V gene data show CDR1 as SGHTA and CDR2 as FQGNSA. This CDR3 is 17 amino acids long. CDR3 in amino acids: CASVSPGRWRGVGTQYF. CDR3 sequence (DNA): TGTGCCAGCGTTTCCCCCGGCCGGTGGAGGGGGGTCGGGACCCAGTACTTC.

This clonotype was observed a few times. This rearrangement joins TRBV30 to TRBJ2-3, with a weak D call TRBD2 (6 bases). The germline V gene encodes CDR1 GTSNPN and CDR2 SVGIG (reference sequence). The CDR3 extends over 14 amino acids. Trimming took off 3 bases at V and 4 bases at J, with 14 bases between the two ends. The CDR3 DNA is TGTGCCTGGAGCGGAGGGGTCTGGCCAGATACGCAGTATTTT. Its translation: CAWSGGVWPDTQYF.

This clonotype was seen a handful of times. The chain has TRBV5-1 and TRBJ1-2, with D perhaps TRBD1 (6 bases). Germline V lookup: CDR1 SGHRS, CDR2 YFSETQ. Trimming cost V 1 base and J 4 bases, with 14 bases left between them. The CDR3 covers 15 residues. CDR3 sequence reads: CASSLQLPGAYGYTF. Here the CDR3 DNA reads TGCGCCAGCAGCTTGCAGTTGCCAGGGGCCTATGGCTACACCTTC.

This clonotype was seen repeatedly, ten times or more. The chain combines TRBV7-3 with TRBJ1-2; 9 bases line up with TRBD1. Germline CDR1 is SGHTA and CDR2 is FQGTGA. The V segment lost 5 bases and the J segment 7 bases; nucleotides outside the gene matches: 14. The CDR3 length is 16 residues. The CDR3 sequence: CASSAPHGQGISGYTF. CDR3 DNA sequence: TGTGCCAGCAGCGCCCCACATGGACAGGGGATCAGTGGCTACACCTTC.

V is TRBV5-1 and J is TRBJ1-4; no clear D. V lost 7 bases and J lost 7, with 11 bases in between. The CDR3 sequence is 12 residues long. The germline CDR1 and CDR2 sequences are SGHRS and YFSETQ. CDR3 region: CASETPGEKLFF. DNA of the CDR3: TGCGCCAGCGAGACGCCGGGTGAAAAACTGTTTTTT.

Only a few counts were recorded for this clonotype. The chain is built from TRBV6-5 and TRBJ1-2; D is unclear. There are 12 residues in the CDR3. V shed 2 bases and J shed 5 bases, with 6 bases lying between them. Germline assignment: CDR1 MNHEY and CDR2 SVGAGI. The CDR3 DNA reads as TGTGCCAGCAGTTACGGCGGATATGGCTACACCTTC. This encodes CASSYGGYGYTF.

This chain uses TRBV4-3 with TRBJ2-3; TRBD2 matches at 8 bases. The trim removed 8 bases at V and 2 bases at J, leaving 6 bases unmatched. The CDR3 spans 14 residues. Germline-derived CDR1 and CDR2 are LGHNA and YSLEER. Here the CDR3 reads CASGPGGDTDTQYF. DNA for the CDR3: TGCGCCAGCGGACCGGGGGGGGACACAGATACGCAGTATTTT.

The chain recombines TRBV20-1 with TRBJ1-2, with D tentatively TRBD1 (5 bases). The CDR3 loop spans 15 amino acids. With 0 bases removed from V and 4 bases from J, the gap between germline ends came to 15 bases. The germline CDR1 and CDR2 sequences are DFQATT and SNEGSKA (reference sequence). The DNA of the CDR3 is TGCAGTGCTAGAGATGGGGGGGGGAAGAGCTATGGCTACACCTTC. Encoded protein: CSARDGGGKSYGYTF.